The 3 T cell receptor beta chains below were found in one sample sequenced in a study of memory CD4+ T cells and cytomegalovirus serostatus. TCRdb's copy holds only in-frame clones and misses some; the assay was immunoSEQ multiplex PCR. The data hold around 45,000 clones, with about 70% observed a single time. The sort gate was single viable CD3+CD4+CD8-CD45RO+ cells for memory CD4+ T cells. The material sequenced was memory CD4+ T cells from blood. The source is an adult in good health and CMV-seropositive.

This clone has only one observation. The rearrangement uses TRBV19 and TRBJ2-7; TRBD2 matches 10 bases. Germline V lookup: CDR1 LNHDA, CDR2 SQIVND (reference sequence). After removal of 4 bases from V and 7 bases from J, the junction contained 4 bases not matched to a gene. This CDR3 region has 13 residues. The CDR3 sequence is CASSSLAGEEQYF. CDR3 in DNA: TGTGCCAGTAGTAGTCTAGCGGGGGAAGAGCAGTACTTC.

V usage is TRBV21-1 and J usage is TRBJ2-7. TRBV21-1 is a documented pseudogene. This CDR3 is 16 amino acids long. The CDR3 DNA is TGTGCCAGCAGCAAAGGGGAGGGGGCGCTTCCCTACGAGCAGTACTTC. This encodes CASSKGEGALPYEQYF.

The chain uses TRBV5-1 and TRBJ2-2, with a tentative D call TRBD1 (6 bases). Germline lookup yields CDR1 SGHRS and CDR2 YFSETQ. CDR3 size: 15 residues. The germline V and J ends were trimmed by 2 bases and 0 bases, with 8 bases remaining between them. The CDR3 bases are TGCGCCAGCAGCTTAGACAGGCCGAACACCGGGGAGCTGTTTTTT. Protein product: CASSLDRPNTGELFF.